This T cell receptor (beta chain) was retrieved from a study of T cells after yellow fever vaccination. Study-level information: Fractions of limited cellularity were prepared by means of SMART-Seq v4 Ultra Low Input.

Each CDR3 protein is one row after TCRdb ran MiXCR on the 5' RACE reads. This table has around 150,000 distinct CDR3 sequences, about 7% appearing once. The CDR3 has 14 amino acids. V lost 4 bases, J lost 4 bases, and 0 bases stayed unmatched. Germline CDR1 and CDR2: SGHNT and YYREEE (reference sequence). This clonotype was seen many times. The sequenced sample was CD4+ T cells sorted from PBMCs, obtained 4 to 5 days after the first yellow fever vaccination. The chain links TRBV5-4 to TRBJ2-1; 12 bases line up with TRBD2. This TCR derives from a man aged 18 to 30 who received the YFV17D yellow fever vaccine. Here the CDR3 DNA reads TGTGCCAGCAGCGGACTAGCGGGGTACAATGAGCAGTTCTTC. It yields the protein CASSGLAGYNEQFF.